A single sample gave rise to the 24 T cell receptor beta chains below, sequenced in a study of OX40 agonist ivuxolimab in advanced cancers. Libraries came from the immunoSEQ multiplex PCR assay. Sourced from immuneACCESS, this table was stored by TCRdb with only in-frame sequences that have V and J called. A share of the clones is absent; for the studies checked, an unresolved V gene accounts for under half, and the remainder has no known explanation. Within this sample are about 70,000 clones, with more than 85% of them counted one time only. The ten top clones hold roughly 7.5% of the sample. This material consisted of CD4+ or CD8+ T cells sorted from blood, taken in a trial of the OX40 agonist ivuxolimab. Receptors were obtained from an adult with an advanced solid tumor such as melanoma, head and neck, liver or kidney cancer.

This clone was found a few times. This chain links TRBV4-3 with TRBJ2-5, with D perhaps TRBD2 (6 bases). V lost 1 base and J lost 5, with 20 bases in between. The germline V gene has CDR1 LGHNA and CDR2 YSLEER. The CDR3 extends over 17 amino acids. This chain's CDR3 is CASSQALPEGRLETQYF. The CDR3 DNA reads TGCGCCAGCAGCCAAGCCTTGCCGGAGGGGCGCTTGGAGACCCAGTACTTC.

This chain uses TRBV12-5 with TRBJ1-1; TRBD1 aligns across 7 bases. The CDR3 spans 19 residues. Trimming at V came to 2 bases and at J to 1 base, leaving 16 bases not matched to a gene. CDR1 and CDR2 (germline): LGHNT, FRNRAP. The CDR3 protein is CASGLLTGPKPAGNTEAFF. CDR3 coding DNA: TGTGCTAGTGGTTTGCTGACAGGGCCCAAACCCGCTGGGAACACTGAAGCTTTCTTT.

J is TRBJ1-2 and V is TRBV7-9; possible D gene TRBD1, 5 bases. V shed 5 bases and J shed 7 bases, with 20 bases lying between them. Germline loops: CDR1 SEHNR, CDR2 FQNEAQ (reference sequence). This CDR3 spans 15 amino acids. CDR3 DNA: TGTGCCAGCAGCCATCCCGGGACGGCTTTCCTTGGCTACACCTTC. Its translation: CASSHPGTAFLGYTF.

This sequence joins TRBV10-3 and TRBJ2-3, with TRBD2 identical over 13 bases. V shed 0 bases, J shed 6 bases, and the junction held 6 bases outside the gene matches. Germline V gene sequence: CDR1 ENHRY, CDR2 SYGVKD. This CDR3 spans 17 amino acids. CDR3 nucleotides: TGTGCCATCAGTGAGTCACAACTAGCGGGGGGGCATGATACGCAGTATTTT. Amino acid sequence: CAISESQLAGGHDTQYF.

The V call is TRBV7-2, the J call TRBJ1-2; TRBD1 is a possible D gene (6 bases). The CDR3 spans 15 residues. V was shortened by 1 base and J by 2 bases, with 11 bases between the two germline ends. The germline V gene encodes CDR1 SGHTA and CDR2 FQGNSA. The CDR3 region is CASSLVRDKNYGYTF. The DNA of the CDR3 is TGTGCCAGCAGCTTAGTCCGGGACAAGAACTATGGCTACACCTTC. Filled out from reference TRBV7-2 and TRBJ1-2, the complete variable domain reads GAGVSQSPSNKVTEKGKDVELRCDPISGHTALYWYRQSLGQGLEFLIYFQGNSAPDKSGLPSDRFSAERTGGSVSTLTIQRTQQEDSAVYLCASSLVRDKNYGYTFGSGTRLTVV.

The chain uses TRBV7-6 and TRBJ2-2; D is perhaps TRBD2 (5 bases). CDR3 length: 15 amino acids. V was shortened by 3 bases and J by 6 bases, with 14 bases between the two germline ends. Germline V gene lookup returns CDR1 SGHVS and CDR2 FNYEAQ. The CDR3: CASSLVLGGSGELFF. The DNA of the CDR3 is TGTGCCAGCAGCTTGGTACTAGGTGGCTCCGGGGAGCTGTTTTTT.

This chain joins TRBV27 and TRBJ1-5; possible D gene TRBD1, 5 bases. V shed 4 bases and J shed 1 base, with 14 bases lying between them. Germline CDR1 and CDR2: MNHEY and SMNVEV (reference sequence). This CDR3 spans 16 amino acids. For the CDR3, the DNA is TGTGCCAGCAGTTCCTCTTCGGGGGAAAGCAATCAGCCCCAGCATTTT. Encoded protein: CASSSSSGESNQPQHF.

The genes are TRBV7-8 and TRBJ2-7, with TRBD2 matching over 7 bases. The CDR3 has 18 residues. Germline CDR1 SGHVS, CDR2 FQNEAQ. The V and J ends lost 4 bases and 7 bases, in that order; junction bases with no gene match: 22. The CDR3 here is CASSSGLAETRSWGEQYF. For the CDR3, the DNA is TGTGCCAGCAGCTCAGGGCTAGCGGAGACAAGGTCATGGGGGGAGCAGTACTTC. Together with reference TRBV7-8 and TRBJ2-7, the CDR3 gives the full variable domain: GAGVSQSPRYKVAKRGQDVALRCDPISGHVSLFWYQQALGQGPEFLTYFQNEAQLDKSGLPSDRFFAERPEGSVSTLKIQRTQQEDSAVYLCASSSGLAETRSWGEQYFGPGTRLTVT.

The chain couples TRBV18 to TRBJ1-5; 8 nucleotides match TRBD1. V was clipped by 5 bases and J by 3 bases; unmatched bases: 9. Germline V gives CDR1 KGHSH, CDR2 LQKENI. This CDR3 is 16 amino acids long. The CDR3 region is CASSEQGGTYNQPQHF. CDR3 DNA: TGTGCCAGCTCAGAACAGGGGGGGACCTACAATCAGCCCCAGCATTTT.

DNA of the CDR3: TGTGCCAGCAGCTTTTACAGGGACCCGTACGAGCAGTACTTC. The encoded protein is CASSFYRDPYEQYF. The chain couples TRBV13 to TRBJ2-5, with D maybe TRBD1 (6 bases). The last part of the DNA fits TRBJ2-7 better; the J call may be wrong. Germline CDR1 and CDR2: PRHDT and FYEKMQ (reference sequence). The CDR3 has 14 residues.

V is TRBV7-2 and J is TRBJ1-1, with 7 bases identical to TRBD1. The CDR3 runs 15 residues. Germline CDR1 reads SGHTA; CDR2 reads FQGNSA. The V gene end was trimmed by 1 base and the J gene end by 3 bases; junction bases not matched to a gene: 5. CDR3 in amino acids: CASSLETGIYTEAFF. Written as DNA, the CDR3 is TGTGCCAGCAGCTTAGAGACAGGGATATACACTGAAGCTTTCTTT. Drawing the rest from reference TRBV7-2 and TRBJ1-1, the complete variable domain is GAGVSQSPSNKVTEKGKDVELRCDPISGHTALYWYRQSLGQGLEFLIYFQGNSAPDKSGLPSDRFSAERTGGSVSTLTIQRTQQEDSAVYLCASSLETGIYTEAFFGQGTRLTVV.

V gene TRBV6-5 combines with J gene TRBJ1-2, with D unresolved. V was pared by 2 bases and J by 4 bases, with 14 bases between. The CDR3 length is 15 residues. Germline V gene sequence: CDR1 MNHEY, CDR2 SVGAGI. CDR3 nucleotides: TGTGCCAGCAGTTACCGGCCACGAGCGGGCTATGGCTACACCTTC. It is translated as CASSYRPRAGYGYTF.

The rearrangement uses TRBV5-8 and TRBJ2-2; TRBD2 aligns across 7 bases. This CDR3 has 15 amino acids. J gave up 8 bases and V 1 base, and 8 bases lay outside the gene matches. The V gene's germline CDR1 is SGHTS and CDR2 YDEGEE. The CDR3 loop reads CASSLRTSDAGELFF. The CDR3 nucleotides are TGTGCCAGCAGCTTGCGGACTAGTGATGCGGGGGAGCTGTTTTTT.

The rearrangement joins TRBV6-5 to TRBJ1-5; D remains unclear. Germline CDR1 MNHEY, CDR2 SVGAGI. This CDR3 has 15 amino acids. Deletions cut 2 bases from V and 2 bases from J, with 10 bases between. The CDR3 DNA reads TGTGCCAGCAGTTACGGGCTAAACGGCAATCAGCCCCAGCATTTT. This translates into CASSYGLNGNQPQHF.

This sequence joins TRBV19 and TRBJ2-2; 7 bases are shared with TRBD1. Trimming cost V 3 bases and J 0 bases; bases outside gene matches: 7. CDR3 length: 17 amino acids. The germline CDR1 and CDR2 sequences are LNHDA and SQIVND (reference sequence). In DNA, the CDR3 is TGTGCCAGTAGTATGGGACAGTTATTCGCGAACACCGGGGAGCTGTTTTTT. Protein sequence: CASSMGQLFANTGELFF.

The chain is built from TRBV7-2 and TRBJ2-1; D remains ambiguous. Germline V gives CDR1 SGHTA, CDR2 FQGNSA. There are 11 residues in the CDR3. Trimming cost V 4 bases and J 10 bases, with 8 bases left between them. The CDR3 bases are TGTGCCAGCAGCTCGACTTTGGAGCAGTTCTTC. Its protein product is CASSSTLEQFF.

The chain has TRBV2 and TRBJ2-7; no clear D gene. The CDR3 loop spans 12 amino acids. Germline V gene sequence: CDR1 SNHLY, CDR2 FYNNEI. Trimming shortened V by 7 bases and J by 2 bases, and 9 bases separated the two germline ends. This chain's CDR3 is CASKRETYEQYF. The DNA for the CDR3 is TGTGCCAGCAAGCGCGAAACCTACGAGCAGTACTTC.

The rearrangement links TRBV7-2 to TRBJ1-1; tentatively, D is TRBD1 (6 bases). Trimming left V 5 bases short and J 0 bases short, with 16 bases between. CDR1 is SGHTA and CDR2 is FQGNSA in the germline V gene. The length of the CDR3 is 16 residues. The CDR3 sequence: CASSPVGGLLNTEAFF. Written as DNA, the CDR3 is TGTGCCAGCAGCCCAGTGGGGGGCCTCTTGAACACTGAAGCTTTCTTT. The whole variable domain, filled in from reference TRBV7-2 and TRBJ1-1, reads GAGVSQSPSNKVTEKGKDVELRCDPISGHTALYWYRQSLGQGLEFLIYFQGNSAPDKSGLPSDRFSAERTGGSVSTLTIQRTQQEDSAVYLCASSPVGGLLNTEAFFGQGTRLTVV.

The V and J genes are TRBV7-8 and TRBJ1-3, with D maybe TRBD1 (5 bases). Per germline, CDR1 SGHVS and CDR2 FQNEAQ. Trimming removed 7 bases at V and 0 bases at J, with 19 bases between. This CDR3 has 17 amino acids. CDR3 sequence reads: CASIPLGTPSSGNTIYF. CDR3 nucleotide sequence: TGTGCCAGCATCCCCCTCGGGACCCCGAGCTCTGGAAACACCATATATTTT.

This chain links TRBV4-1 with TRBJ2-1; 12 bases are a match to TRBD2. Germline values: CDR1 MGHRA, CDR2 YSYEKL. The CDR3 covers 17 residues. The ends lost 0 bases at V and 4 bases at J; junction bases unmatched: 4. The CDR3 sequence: CASSQELAGGLYNEQFF. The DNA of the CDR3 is TGCGCCAGCAGCCAAGAGCTAGCGGGGGGGCTTTACAATGAGCAGTTCTTC.

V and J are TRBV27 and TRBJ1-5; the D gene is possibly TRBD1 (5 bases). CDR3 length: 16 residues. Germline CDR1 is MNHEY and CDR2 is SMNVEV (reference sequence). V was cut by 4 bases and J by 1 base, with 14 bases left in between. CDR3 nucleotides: TGTGCCAGCAGTTCCGGGACTGTTGGAAGCAATCAGCCCCAGCATTTT. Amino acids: CASSSGTVGSNQPQHF.

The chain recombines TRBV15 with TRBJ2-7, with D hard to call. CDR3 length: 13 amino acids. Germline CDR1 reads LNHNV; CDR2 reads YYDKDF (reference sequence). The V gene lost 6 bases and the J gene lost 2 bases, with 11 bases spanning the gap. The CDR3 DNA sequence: TGTGCCACCAGTTTACTTTTAACCTACGAGCAGTACTTC. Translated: CATSLLLTYEQYF. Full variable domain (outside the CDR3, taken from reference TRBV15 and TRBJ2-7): DAMVIQNPRYQVTQFGKPVTLSCSQTLNHNVMYWYQQKSSQAPKLLFHYYDKDFNNEADTPDNFQSRRPNTSFCFLDIRSPGLGDTAMYLCATSLLLTYEQYFGPGTRLTVT.

The CDR3 DNA is TGTGCCAGCAGCCCGGAGATGGGGGATTATGAAAAACTGTTTTTT. Amino acid sequence: CASSPEMGDYEKLFF. The V and J genes are TRBV7-9 and TRBJ1-4; D may be TRBD1 (5 bases). Germline loops: CDR1 SEHNR, CDR2 FQNEAQ (reference sequence). Trimming took 5 bases from V and 6 from J, leaving 16 bases between them. The CDR3 runs to 15 residues.

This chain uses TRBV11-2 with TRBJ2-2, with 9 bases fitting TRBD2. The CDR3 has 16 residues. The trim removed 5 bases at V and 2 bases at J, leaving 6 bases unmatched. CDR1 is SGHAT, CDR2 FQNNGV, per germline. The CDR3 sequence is CASSTPGLANTGELFF. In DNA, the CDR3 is TGTGCCAGCAGCACCCCGGGACTAGCAAACACCGGGGAGCTGTTTTTT. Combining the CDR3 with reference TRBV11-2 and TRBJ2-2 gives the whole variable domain EAGVAQSPRYKIIEKRQSVAFWCNPISGHATLYWYQQILGQGPKLLIQFQNNGVVDDSQLPKDRFSAERLKGVDSTLKIQPAKLEDSAVYLCASSTPGLANTGELFFGEGSRLTVL.